A selection of T cell receptor beta chains follows, all from one sample in a study of identical twins. One entry per CDR3 protein results from TCRdb running MiXCR on the 5' RACE reads. This sample has nearly 650,000 distinct CDR3 sequences, with just over 7% found just once. The same data also went into a second study, on yellow fever vaccine responses in identical twins.

The sample taken for sequencing was PBMCs. These TCRs come from a woman aged 18-30 years in good health. The CDR3 runs from the conserved cysteine through the conserved F or W. Fields, in order: V gene, D gene, clone size, J gene, CDR3 protein, CDR3 DNA. The D gene is left open where the match is weak. A row's size may be missing; if present it is once, few, many or a size class.

v_gene: TRBV12-3/TRBV12-4
d_gene: NA
abundance: NA
j_gene: TRBJ2-3
CDR3aa: CASTEELGTDTQYF
CDR3nt: TGTGCCAGCACCGAGGAACTGGGCACAGATACGCAGTATTTT

v_gene: TRBV13
d_gene: TRBD1
abundance: NA
j_gene: TRBJ2-1
CDR3aa: CASSLTVGTGVYNEQFF
CDR3nt: TGTGCCAGCAGCCTTACTGTGGGGACAGGGGTATACAATGAGCAGTTCTTC

v_gene: TRBV19
d_gene: NA
abundance: NA
j_gene: TRBJ1-5
CDR3aa: CASSIETGGNQPQHF
CDR3nt: TGTGCCAGTAGTATAGAGACGGGGGGCAATCAGCCCCAGCATTTT

v_gene: TRBV11-2
d_gene: TRBD2
abundance: NA
j_gene: TRBJ2-3
CDR3aa: CASRRTALSPLAGPDTQYF
CDR3nt: TGTGCCAGCAGACGGACGGCCCTATCCCCACTAGCGGGCCCAGATACGCAGTATTTT

v_gene: TRBV12-3/TRBV12-4
d_gene: NA
abundance: NA
j_gene: TRBJ2-3
CDR3aa: CASSLRYTDTQYF
CDR3nt: TGTGCCAGCAGTTTAAGATACACAGATACGCAGTATTTT

v_gene: TRBV20-1
d_gene: NA
abundance: few
j_gene: TRBJ2-3
CDR3aa: CSASARLGPTDTQYF
CDR3nt: TGCAGTGCTAGTGCCCGACTAGGCCCGACAGATACGCAGTATTTT

v_gene: TRBV29-1
d_gene: TRBD2
abundance: NA
j_gene: TRBJ2-7
CDR3aa: CSVAASGRGYEQYF
CDR3nt: TGCAGCGTGGCCGCTAGCGGGAGGGGTTACGAGCAGTACTTC

v_gene: TRBV27
d_gene: NA
abundance: NA
j_gene: TRBJ2-6
CDR3aa: CASSFSYSGANVLTF
CDR3nt: TGTGCCAGCAGTTTCTCTTACTCTGGGGCCAACGTCCTGACTTTC

v_gene: TRBV3-1
d_gene: NA
abundance: many
j_gene: TRBJ1-1
CDR3aa: CASSQVQVGTEAFF
CDR3nt: TGTGCCAGCAGCCAAGTGCAGGTCGGCACTGAAGCTTTCTTT

v_gene: TRBV5-4
d_gene: TRBD2
abundance: NA
j_gene: TRBJ2-3
CDR3aa: CASSLLGRLAGGTRTDTQYF
CDR3nt: TGTGCCAGCAGCCTCCTCGGTAGACTAGCGGGAGGAACCCGCACAGATACGCAGTATTTT

v_gene: TRBV7-8
d_gene: TRBD2
abundance: NA
j_gene: TRBJ2-3
CDR3aa: CASTLGLAGGTTQYF
CDR3nt: TGTGCCAGCACCCTAGGACTAGCGGGAGGGACTACGCAGTATTTT

v_gene: TRBV12-3/TRBV12-4
d_gene: NA
abundance: NA
j_gene: TRBJ1-5
CDR3aa: CASSSANQPQHF
CDR3nt: TGTGCCAGCAGTTCCGCGAATCAGCCCCAGCATTTT

v_gene: TRBV12-3/TRBV12-4
d_gene: NA
abundance: many
j_gene: TRBJ2-7
CDR3aa: CASRPKSYEQYF
CDR3nt: TGTGCCAGCAGACCCAAAAGCTACGAGCAGTACTTC

v_gene: TRBV12-3/TRBV12-4
d_gene: TRBD1
abundance: NA
j_gene: TRBJ1-5
CDR3aa: CASRPGQGSNQPQHF
CDR3nt: TGTGCCAGCAGACCGGGACAGGGGAGCAATCAGCCCCAGCATTTT

v_gene: TRBV10-3
d_gene: NA
abundance: NA
j_gene: TRBJ2-3
CDR3aa: CAISESASTDTQYF
CDR3nt: TGTGCCATCAGTGAGTCGGCGAGCACAGATACGCAGTATTTT

v_gene: TRBV7-9
d_gene: NA
abundance: many
j_gene: TRBJ1-3
CDR3aa: CASSPRTDGNTIYF
CDR3nt: TGTGCCAGCAGCCCCCGGACAGATGGAAACACCATATATTTT

v_gene: TRBV10-3
d_gene: TRBD1
abundance: few
j_gene: TRBJ1-5
CDR3aa: CAISGDRDNQPQHF
CDR3nt: TGTGCCATCAGTGGAGACAGGGACAATCAGCCCCAGCATTTT

v_gene: TRBV20-1
d_gene: TRBD1
abundance: NA
j_gene: TRBJ2-7
CDR3aa: CSAFGQGRSYEQYF
CDR3nt: TGCAGTGCGTTCGGACAGGGAAGATCCTACGAGCAGTACTTC

v_gene: TRBV2
d_gene: NA
abundance: NA
j_gene: TRBJ2-3
CDR3aa: CASSPEGGYTDTQYF
CDR3nt: TGTGCCAGCAGCCCGGAGGGGGGATACACAGATACGCAGTATTTT

v_gene: TRBV20-1
d_gene: NA
abundance: many
j_gene: TRBJ1-5
CDR3aa: CSARAINQPQHF
CDR3nt: TGCAGTGCTAGAGCCATCAATCAGCCCCAGCATTTT

v_gene: TRBV10-2
d_gene: TRBD1
abundance: few
j_gene: TRBJ1-6
CDR3aa: CASSETTGMSNSPLHF
CDR3nt: TGCGCCAGCAGTGAGACGACAGGGATGAGTAATTCACCCCTCCACTTT

v_gene: TRBV10-3
d_gene: TRBD1
abundance: many
j_gene: TRBJ2-3
CDR3aa: CAISTGTGKGTDTQYF
CDR3nt: TGTGCCATCAGTACCGGGACAGGGAAGGGCACAGATACGCAGTATTTT

v_gene: TRBV2
d_gene: NA
abundance: few
j_gene: TRBJ1-1
CDR3aa: CASSDIGNTEAFF
CDR3nt: TGTGCCAGCAGTGATATAGGGAACACTGAAGCTTTCTTT

v_gene: TRBV12-3/TRBV12-4
d_gene: TRBD1
abundance: few
j_gene: TRBJ1-1
CDR3aa: CASRPRDRVTEAFF
CDR3nt: TGTGCCAGCAGACCCAGGGACAGGGTAACTGAAGCTTTCTTT

v_gene: TRBV10-3
d_gene: NA
abundance: NA
j_gene: TRBJ2-2
CDR3aa: CAISGGGKVTGELFF
CDR3nt: TGTGCCATCAGTGGTGGGGGCAAGGTCACCGGGGAGCTGTTTTTT

v_gene: TRBV29-1
d_gene: TRBD1
abundance: many
j_gene: TRBJ1-1
CDR3aa: CSARTGQWNTEAFF
CDR3nt: TGCAGCGCCCGGACAGGGCAGTGGAACACTGAAGCTTTCTTT

v_gene: TRBV5-1
d_gene: NA
abundance: many
j_gene: TRBJ2-7
CDR3aa: CASSLVRAGTASYEQYF
CDR3nt: TGCGCCAGCAGCTTGGTTCGGGCGGGGACCGCTTCCTACGAGCAGTACTTC

v_gene: TRBV10-3
d_gene: NA
abundance: NA
j_gene: TRBJ2-3
CDR3aa: CAITEGGLSTDTQYF
CDR3nt: TGTGCCATCACCGAGGGGGGCCTCAGCACAGATACGCAGTATTTT

v_gene: TRBV24-1
d_gene: TRBD1
abundance: many
j_gene: TRBJ2-1
CDR3aa: CATSGRDRPSSYNEQFF
CDR3nt: TGTGCCACCAGTGGCCGGGACAGGCCAAGCTCCTACAATGAGCAGTTCTTC

v_gene: TRBV7-9
d_gene: TRBD1
abundance: few
j_gene: TRBJ1-4
CDR3aa: CASSISGGPNEKLFF
CDR3nt: TGTGCCAGCAGCATTTCAGGGGGCCCTAATGAAAAACTGTTTTTT

v_gene: TRBV12-3/TRBV12-4
d_gene: NA
abundance: NA
j_gene: TRBJ2-6
CDR3aa: CASSVGAGANVLTF
CDR3nt: TGTGCCAGCAGTGTGGGAGCTGGGGCCAACGTCCTGACTTTC

v_gene: TRBV28
d_gene: NA
abundance: many
j_gene: TRBJ2-5
CDR3aa: CASSMGHQETQYF
CDR3nt: TGTGCCAGCAGTATGGGACACCAAGAGACCCAGTACTTC

v_gene: TRBV10-3
d_gene: NA
abundance: few
j_gene: TRBJ2-1
CDR3aa: CAISGESNEQFF
CDR3nt: TGTGCCATCAGTGGCGAATCGAATGAGCAGTTCTTC

v_gene: TRBV4-2
d_gene: TRBD2
abundance: NA
j_gene: TRBJ2-3
CDR3aa: CASSQAGTSGVTDTQYF
CDR3nt: TGTGCCAGCAGCCAAGCCGGGACTAGCGGGGTGACAGATACGCAGTATTTT

v_gene: TRBV3-1
d_gene: NA
abundance: many
j_gene: TRBJ2-5
CDR3aa: CASSQTTLGTQYF
CDR3nt: TGTGCCAGCAGCCAGACCACCCTGGGGACCCAGTACTTC

v_gene: TRBV13
d_gene: NA
abundance: NA
j_gene: TRBJ2-3
CDR3aa: CASSSAWDQSTDTQYF
CDR3nt: TGTGCCAGCAGCTCCGCATGGGACCAAAGCACAGATACGCAGTATTTT

v_gene: TRBV25-1
d_gene: NA
abundance: NA
j_gene: TRBJ1-1
CDR3aa: CASSPTGDMNTEAFF
CDR3nt: TGTGCCAGCAGTCCAACTGGGGACATGAACACTGAAGCTTTCTTT

v_gene: TRBV20-1
d_gene: NA
abundance: NA
j_gene: TRBJ2-3
CDR3aa: CSASRGAADTQYF
CDR3nt: TGCAGTGCTAGTAGGGGGGCCGCAGATACGCAGTATTTT

v_gene: TRBV20-1
d_gene: NA
abundance: few
j_gene: TRBJ1-3
CDR3aa: CSARDGPALWGNTIYF
CDR3nt: TGCAGTGCTAGAGATGGGCCGGCGCTGTGGGGAAACACCATATATTTT

v_gene: TRBV6-1
d_gene: NA
abundance: many
j_gene: TRBJ2-5
CDR3aa: CASRRAPQETQYF
CDR3nt: TGTGCCAGCAGGCGAGCGCCCCAAGAGACCCAGTACTTC

v_gene: TRBV19
d_gene: TRBD2
abundance: NA
j_gene: TRBJ2-7
CDR3aa: CASSISGTSGRYEQYF
CDR3nt: TGTGCCAGTAGTATCTCCGGGACTAGCGGGAGATACGAGCAGTACTTC

v_gene: TRBV6-1
d_gene: TRBD2
abundance: many
j_gene: TRBJ2-5
CDR3aa: CASSPGLAVETQYF
CDR3nt: TGTGCCAGCAGTCCCGGCCTAGCGGTAGAGACCCAGTACTTC

v_gene: TRBV12-3/TRBV12-4
d_gene: TRBD2
abundance: few
j_gene: TRBJ2-7
CDR3aa: CASTDKMAGGPSYEQYF
CDR3nt: TGTGCCAGCACCGACAAGATGGCGGGAGGTCCCTCCTACGAGCAGTACTTC

v_gene: TRBV3-1
d_gene: NA
abundance: NA
j_gene: TRBJ1-2
CDR3aa: CASSPDTDSPYGYTF
CDR3nt: TGTGCCAGCAGCCCCGACACGGACTCCCCCTATGGCTACACCTTC

v_gene: TRBV29-1
d_gene: TRBD1
abundance: NA
j_gene: TRBJ1-4
CDR3aa: CSARTGGDEKLFF
CDR3nt: TGCAGCGCCCGGACAGGGGGGGACGAAAAACTGTTTTTT

v_gene: TRBV28
d_gene: TRBD1
abundance: NA
j_gene: TRBJ1-1
CDR3aa: CASTITGQGATEAFF
CDR3nt: TGTGCCAGCACCATCACGGGACAGGGGGCCACTGAAGCTTTCTTT

v_gene: TRBV14
d_gene: NA
abundance: NA
j_gene: TRBJ2-2
CDR3aa: CASSQARGAGELFF
CDR3nt: TGTGCCAGCAGCCAAGCGAGGGGCGCCGGGGAGCTGTTTTTT

v_gene: TRBV5-6
d_gene: NA
abundance: few
j_gene: TRBJ2-5
CDR3aa: CASSLIGRRASGETQYF
CDR3nt: TGTGCCAGCAGCTTGATAGGAAGGCGGGCTTCTGGGGAGACCCAGTACTTC

v_gene: TRBV6-2/TRBV6-3
d_gene: TRBD2
abundance: few
j_gene: TRBJ2-7
CDR3aa: CASRPSGSYEQYF
CDR3nt: TGTGCCAGCAGACCTAGCGGGAGCTACGAGCAGTACTTC

v_gene: TRBV11-2
d_gene: NA
abundance: NA
j_gene: TRBJ2-3
CDR3aa: CASSPTRGNTDTQYF
CDR3nt: TGTGCCAGCAGCCCGACCAGGGGAAACACAGATACGCAGTATTTT

v_gene: TRBV7-2
d_gene: TRBD1
abundance: NA
j_gene: TRBJ1-2
CDR3aa: CASSLRQGRFWIGGYTF
CDR3nt: TGTGCCAGCAGCTTAAGACAGGGCCGGTTTTGGATAGGGGGCTACACCTTC